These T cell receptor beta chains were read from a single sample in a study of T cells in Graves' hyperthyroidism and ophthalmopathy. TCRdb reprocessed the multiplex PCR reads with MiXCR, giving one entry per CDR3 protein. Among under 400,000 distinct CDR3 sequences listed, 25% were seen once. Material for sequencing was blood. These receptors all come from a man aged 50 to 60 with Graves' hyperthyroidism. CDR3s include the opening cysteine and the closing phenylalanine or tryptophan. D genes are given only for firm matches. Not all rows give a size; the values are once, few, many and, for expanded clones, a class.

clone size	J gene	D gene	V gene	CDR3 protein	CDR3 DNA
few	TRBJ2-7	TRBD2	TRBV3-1	CASSPQAGGAEQYF	TGTGCCAGCAGCCCTCAAGCGGGAGGCGCCGAGCAGTACTTC
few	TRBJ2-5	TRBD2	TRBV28	CASSPGLRRAGLAGVEETQYF	TGTGCCAGCAGCCCCGGGCTCAGGCGAGCGGGACTAGCGGGAGTAGAGGAGACCCAGTACTTC
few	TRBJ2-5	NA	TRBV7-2	CASSSRTEGRETQYF	TGTGCCAGCAGCTCAAGGACAGAGGGAAGGGAGACCCAGTACTTC
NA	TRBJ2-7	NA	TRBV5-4	CASSSRQGRYEQYF	TGTGCCAGCAGCTCCCGGCAGGGTCGGTACGAGCAGTACTTC
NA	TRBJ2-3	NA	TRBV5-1	CASSLDSTQGDTQYF	TGCGCCAGCAGCTTGGACAGTACACAGGGAGATACGCAGTATTTT
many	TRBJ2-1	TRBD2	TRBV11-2	CASSLGLAGGAAHEQFF	TGTGCCAGCAGCTTAGGGCTAGCGGGAGGCGCGGCCCATGAGCAGTTCTTC
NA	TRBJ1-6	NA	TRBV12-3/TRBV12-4	CASKGNSPLHF	TGTGCCAGCAAGGGAAATTCACCCCTCCACTTT
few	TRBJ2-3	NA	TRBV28	CASGSSTDTQYF	TGTGCCAGCGGGAGTAGCACAGATACGCAGTATTTT
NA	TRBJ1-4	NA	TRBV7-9	CASSLKVFNEKLFF	TGTGCCAGCAGCTTAAAAGTATTTAATGAAAAACTGTTTTTT
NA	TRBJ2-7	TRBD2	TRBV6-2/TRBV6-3	CAIGTSDYEQYF	TGTGCCATCGGGACTAGCGACTACGAGCAGTACTTC
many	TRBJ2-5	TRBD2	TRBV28	CASSYNSGRFGETQYF	TGTGCCAGCAGTTATAATAGCGGGAGGTTCGGGGAGACCCAGTACTTC
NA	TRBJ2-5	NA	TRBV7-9	CASSLPGAPETQYF	TGTGCCAGCAGCTTACCAGGGGCGCCTGAGACCCAGTACTTC
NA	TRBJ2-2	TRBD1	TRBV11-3	CASRPTGATGELFF	TGTGCCAGCAGACCGACAGGGGCCACCGGGGAGCTGTTTTTT
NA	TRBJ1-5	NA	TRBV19	CASMRGTHSNQPQHF	TGTGCCAGTATGCGGGGGACCCATAGCAATCAGCCCCAGCATTTT
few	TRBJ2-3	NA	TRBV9	CASSVGRPAPPDTQYF	TGTGCCAGCAGCGTAGGGAGACCGGCCCCGCCAGATACGCAGTATTTT
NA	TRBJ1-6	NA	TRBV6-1	CASSEVGQANSPLHF	TGTGCCAGCAGTGAAGTGGGGCAGGCTAATTCACCCCTCCACTTT
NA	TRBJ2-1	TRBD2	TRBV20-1	CSASGPTSGRDYNEQFF	TGCAGTGCTAGTGGCCCTACTAGCGGGAGGGATTACAATGAGCAGTTCTTC
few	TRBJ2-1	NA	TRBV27	CASSLPRRGYNEQFF	TGTGCCAGCAGTTTGCCTAGGCGAGGGTACAATGAGCAGTTCTTC
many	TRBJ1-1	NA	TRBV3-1	CASSQDLAGFTEAFF	TGTGCCAGCAGCCAAGATCTTGCCGGATTCACTGAAGCTTTCTTT
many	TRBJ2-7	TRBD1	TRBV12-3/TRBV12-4	CASSRFGTGYYEQYF	TGTGCCAGCAGCCGTTTTGGGACAGGATACTACGAGCAGTACTTC
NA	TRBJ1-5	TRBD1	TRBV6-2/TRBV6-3	CASDNWTGGLGGQPQHF	TGTGCCAGCGATAACTGGACAGGGGGCTTAGGCGGTCAGCCCCAGCATTTT
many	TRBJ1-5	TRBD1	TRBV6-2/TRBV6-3	CASSRTGGGQPQHF	TGTGCCAGCAGTAGGACAGGGGGCGGTCAGCCCCAGCATTTT